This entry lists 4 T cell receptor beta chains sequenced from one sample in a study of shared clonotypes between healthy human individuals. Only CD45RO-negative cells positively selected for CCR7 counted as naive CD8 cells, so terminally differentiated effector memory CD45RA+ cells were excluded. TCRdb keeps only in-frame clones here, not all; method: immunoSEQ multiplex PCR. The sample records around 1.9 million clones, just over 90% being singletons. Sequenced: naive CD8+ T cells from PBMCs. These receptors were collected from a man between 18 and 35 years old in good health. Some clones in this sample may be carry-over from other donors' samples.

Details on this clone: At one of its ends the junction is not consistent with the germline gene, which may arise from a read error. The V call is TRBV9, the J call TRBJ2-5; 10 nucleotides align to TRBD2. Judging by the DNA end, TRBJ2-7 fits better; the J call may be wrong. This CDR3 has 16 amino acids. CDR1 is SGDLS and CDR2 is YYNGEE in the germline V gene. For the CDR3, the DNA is TGTGCCAGCAACGTACCCCCTAGCGGGAGCTCCTACGAGCAGTACTTC. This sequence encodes CASNVPPSGSSYEQYF.

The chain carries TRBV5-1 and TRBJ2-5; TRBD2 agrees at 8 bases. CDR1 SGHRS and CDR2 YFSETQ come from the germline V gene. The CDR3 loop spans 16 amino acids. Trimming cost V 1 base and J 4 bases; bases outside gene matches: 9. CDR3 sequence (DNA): TGCGCCAGCAGCTTGTACTCAAGCGGGAGAGCAGAGACCCAGTACTTC. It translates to CASSLYSSGRAETQYF.

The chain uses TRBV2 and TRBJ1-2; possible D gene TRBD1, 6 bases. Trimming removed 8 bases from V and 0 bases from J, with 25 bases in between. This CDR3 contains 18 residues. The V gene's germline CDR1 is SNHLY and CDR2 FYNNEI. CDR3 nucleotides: TGTGCCAGCGGAGGGGGAGTGTCAGGACCTAAAGCTAACTATGGCTACACCTTC. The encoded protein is CASGGGVSGPKANYGYTF.

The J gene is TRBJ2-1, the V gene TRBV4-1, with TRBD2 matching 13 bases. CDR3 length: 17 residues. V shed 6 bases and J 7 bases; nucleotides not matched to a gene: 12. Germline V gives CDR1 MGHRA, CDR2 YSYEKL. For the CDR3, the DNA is TGCGCCAGCAGAACAGATTCCGGGACTAGCGGGATTAATGAGCAGTTCTTC. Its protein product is CASRTDSGTSGINEQFF.